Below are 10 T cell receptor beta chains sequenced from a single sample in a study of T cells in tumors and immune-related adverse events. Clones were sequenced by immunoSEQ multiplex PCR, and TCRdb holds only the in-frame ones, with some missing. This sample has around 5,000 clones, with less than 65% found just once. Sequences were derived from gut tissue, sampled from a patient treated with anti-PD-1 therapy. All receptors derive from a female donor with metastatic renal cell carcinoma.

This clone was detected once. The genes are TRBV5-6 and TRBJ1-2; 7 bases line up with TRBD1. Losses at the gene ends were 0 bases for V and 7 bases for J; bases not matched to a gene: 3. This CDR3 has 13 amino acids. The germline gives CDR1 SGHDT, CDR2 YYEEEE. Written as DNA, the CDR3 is TGTGCCAGCAGCTTGGTGAGGGGGCTTGGCTACACCTTC. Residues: CASSLVRGLGYTF. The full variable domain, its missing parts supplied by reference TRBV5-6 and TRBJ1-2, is DAGVTQSPTHLIKTRGQQVTLRCSPKSGHDTVSWYQQALGQGPQFIFQYYEEEERQRGNFPDRFSGHQFPNYSSELNVNALLLGDSALYLCASSLVRGLGYTFGSGTRLTVV.

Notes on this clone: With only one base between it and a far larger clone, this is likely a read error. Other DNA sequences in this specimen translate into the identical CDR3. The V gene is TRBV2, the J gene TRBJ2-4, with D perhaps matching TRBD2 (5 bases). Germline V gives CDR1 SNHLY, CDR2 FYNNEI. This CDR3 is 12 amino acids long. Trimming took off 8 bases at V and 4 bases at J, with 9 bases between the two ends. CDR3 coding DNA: TGTGCCAGCTCCCTAGCTAAAAACATTCAGTACTTC. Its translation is CASSLAKNIQYF. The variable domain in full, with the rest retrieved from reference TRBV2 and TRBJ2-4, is EPEVTQTPSHQVTQMGQEVILRCVPISNHLYFYWYRQILGQKVEFLVSFYNNEISEKSEIFDDQFSVERPDGSNFTLKIRSTKLEDSAMYFCASSLAKNIQYFGAGTRLSVL.

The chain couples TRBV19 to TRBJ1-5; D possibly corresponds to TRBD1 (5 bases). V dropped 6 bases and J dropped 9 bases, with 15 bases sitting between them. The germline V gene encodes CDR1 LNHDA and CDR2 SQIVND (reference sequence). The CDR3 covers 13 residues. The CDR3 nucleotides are TGTGCCAGTAGGACGGGACTCCGGGGGCCCCAGCATTTT. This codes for CASRTGLRGPQHF.

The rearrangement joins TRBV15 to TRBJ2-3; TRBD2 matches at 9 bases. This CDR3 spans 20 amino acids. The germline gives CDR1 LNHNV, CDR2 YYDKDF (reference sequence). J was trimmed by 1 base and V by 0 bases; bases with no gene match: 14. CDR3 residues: CATSRDNPPGGRAGTDTQYF. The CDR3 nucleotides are TGTGCCACCAGCAGAGATAACCCACCCGGCGGGAGGGCCGGCACAGATACGCAGTATTTT.

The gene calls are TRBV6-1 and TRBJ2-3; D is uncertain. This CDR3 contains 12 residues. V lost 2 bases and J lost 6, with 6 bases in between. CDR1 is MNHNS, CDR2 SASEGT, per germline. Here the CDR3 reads CASSERSDTQYF. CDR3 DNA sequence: TGTGCCAGCAGTGAAAGGAGTGATACGCAGTATTTT.

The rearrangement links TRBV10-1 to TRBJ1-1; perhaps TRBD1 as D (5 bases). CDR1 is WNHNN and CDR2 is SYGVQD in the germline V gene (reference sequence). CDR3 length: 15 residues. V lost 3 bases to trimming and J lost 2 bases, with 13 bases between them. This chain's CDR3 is CASSEPGRPNTEAFF. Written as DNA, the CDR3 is TGCGCCAGCAGTGAACCGGGACGCCCAAACACTGAAGCTTTCTTT.

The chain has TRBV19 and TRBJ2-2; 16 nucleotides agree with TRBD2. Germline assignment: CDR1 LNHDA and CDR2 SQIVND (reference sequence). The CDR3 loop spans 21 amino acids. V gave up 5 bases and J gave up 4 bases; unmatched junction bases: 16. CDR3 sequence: CASSDMGLAGGSSLRTGELFF. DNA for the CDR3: TGTGCCAGTAGTGATATGGGACTAGCGGGAGGGTCTTCCCTTCGCACCGGGGAGCTGTTTTTT.

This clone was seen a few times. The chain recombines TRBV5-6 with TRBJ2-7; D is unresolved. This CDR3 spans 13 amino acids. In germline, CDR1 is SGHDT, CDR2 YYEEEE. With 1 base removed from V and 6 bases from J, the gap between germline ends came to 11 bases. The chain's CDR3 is CASSLMTSIEQYF. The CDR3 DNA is TGTGCCAGCAGCTTGATGACATCTATCGAGCAGTACTTC.

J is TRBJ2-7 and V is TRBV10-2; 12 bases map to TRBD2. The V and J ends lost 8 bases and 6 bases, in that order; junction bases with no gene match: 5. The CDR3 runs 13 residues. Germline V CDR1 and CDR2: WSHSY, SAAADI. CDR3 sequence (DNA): TGCGCCAGCCGACTAGCGGGAGTCGTCGAGCAGTACTTC. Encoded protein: CASRLAGVVEQYF.

This chain's CDR3 is CASSSGTSGGATAHEQFF. The CDR3 DNA follows: TGCGCCAGCAGTTCCGGGACTAGCGGGGGGGCCACGGCCCATGAGCAGTTCTTC. This chain joins TRBV10-2 and TRBJ2-1; 16 positions match TRBD2. Germline trimming cut 5 bases from V and 8 bases from J; bases unmatched to any gene: 12. This CDR3 spans 18 amino acids. Per germline, CDR1 WSHSY and CDR2 SAAADI.